This T cell receptor beta chain comes out of a study of cytomegalovirus exposure and HLA in healthy donors. Findings and caveats of the study: Among donors in an Asian-associated ancestry cluster, a later analysis reportedly found fewer N-insertions than the approximately 700-donor mean. Altogether, some 160 TCR beta chains were recorded as cytomegalovirus-associated.

Germline V gene lookup returns CDR1 MNHEY and CDR2 SMNVEV (reference sequence). The ends lost 5 bases at V and 4 bases at J; junction bases unmatched: 5. The CDR3 has 14 residues. Note on this clone: Its cognate antigen is unknown.

With 60 Vbeta and 13 Jbeta primers, the PCR was carried out. TCRdb keeps only in-frame clones here, not all; method: immunoSEQ multiplex PCR. The data contain over 110,000 clones, under 90% of them singletons. The receptor's source is a male donor in good health and CMV-seronegative. The V call is TRBV27, the J call TRBJ2-3; 8 bases map to TRBD2. Sequenced sample: PBMCs. The CDR3 here is CASSRGGDADTQYF. The CDR3 DNA is TGTGCCAGCAGTCGGGGGGGGGACGCAGATACGCAGTATTTT.